A selection of T cell receptor beta chains follows, all from one sample in a study of Ad26.COV2.S vaccination and SARS-CoV-2 variants. Data came from immunoSEQ multiplex PCR; TCRdb stores just in-frame clones and leaves some out. Among roughly 680,000 clones listed, more than 80% were seen once. The sequencing here drew on peripheral blood, taken in a trial of Ad26.COV2.S vaccine versus placebo. The receptor source for this set is a person aged 18-60 years who received the Ad26.COV2.S COVID-19 vaccine or a placebo. CDR3s leave out the opening cysteine and the closing phenylalanine or tryptophan. Fields, in order: J gene, D gene, V gene, CDR3 length, clone size, CDR3 protein. A D gene is named only where the DNA matches it firmly. Size tells how often a clone was seen (once, few, many) or the class of an expanded clone, and some rows leave it out.

J gene: TRBJ1-5
D gene: -
V gene: TRBV15
CDR3 length: 17
clone size: -
CDR3 protein: ATSRDHMGPGDSNQPQH

J gene: TRBJ1-1
D gene: TRBD1
V gene: TRBV28
CDR3 length: 13
clone size: -
CDR3 protein: ASSLRQGVYTEAF

J gene: TRBJ1-6
D gene: -
V gene: TRBV30
CDR3 length: 10
clone size: -
CDR3 protein: ALEQGNSPLH

J gene: TRBJ1-1
D gene: TRBD1
V gene: TRBV19
CDR3 length: 15
clone size: few
CDR3 protein: ASSIPHGQGKNTEAF

J gene: TRBJ2-2
D gene: -
V gene: TRBV5-6
CDR3 length: 15
clone size: -
CDR3 protein: ASSSLNGILNTGELF

J gene: TRBJ2-6
D gene: -
V gene: TRBV6-6
CDR3 length: 15
clone size: -
CDR3 protein: ASSQFRDRSGANVLT

J gene: TRBJ2-7
D gene: -
V gene: TRBV2
CDR3 length: 11
clone size: -
CDR3 protein: VTKGNKAYEQY

J gene: TRBJ1-1
D gene: -
V gene: TRBV7-9
CDR3 length: 12
clone size: -
CDR3 protein: ASSLDRLNTEAF

J gene: TRBJ1-5
D gene: -
V gene: TRBV7-9
CDR3 length: 12
clone size: -
CDR3 protein: ASSLGTGNQPQH

J gene: TRBJ1-6
D gene: -
V gene: TRBV19
CDR3 length: 12
clone size: -
CDR3 protein: ASRRTDDNSPLH

J gene: TRBJ1-1
D gene: TRBD1
V gene: TRBV12-5
CDR3 length: 12
clone size: -
CDR3 protein: ASGLGTEGSEAF

J gene: TRBJ1-6
D gene: -
V gene: TRBV6-1
CDR3 length: 12
clone size: -
CDR3 protein: ASSEAPYNSPLH

J gene: TRBJ1-3
D gene: -
V gene: TRBV19
CDR3 length: 11
clone size: -
CDR3 protein: ASSWSSGNTIY

J gene: TRBJ1-5
D gene: TRBD1
V gene: TRBV2
CDR3 length: 13
clone size: -
CDR3 protein: ASSFGQVGNQPQH

J gene: TRBJ1-1
D gene: TRBD1
V gene: TRBV5-1
CDR3 length: 12
clone size: -
CDR3 protein: ASGTGGGLIQAF

J gene: TRBJ1-2
D gene: -
V gene: TRBV3-1/TRBV3-2
CDR3 length: 12
clone size: -
CDR3 protein: ASSQLNGEDGYT

J gene: TRBJ2-2
D gene: TRBD2
V gene: TRBV10-2
CDR3 length: 15
clone size: few
CDR3 protein: ASSFHSGRISTGELF

J gene: TRBJ2-7
D gene: -
V gene: TRBV7-9
CDR3 length: 12
clone size: -
CDR3 protein: ASSLGDPPYEQY

J gene: TRBJ1-5
D gene: -
V gene: TRBV19
CDR3 length: 14
clone size: few
CDR3 protein: ASSMGRRGSNQPQH

J gene: TRBJ1-1
D gene: -
V gene: TRBV19
CDR3 length: 9
clone size: -
CDR3 protein: ASSFHTEAF

J gene: TRBJ1-1
D gene: -
V gene: TRBV6-5
CDR3 length: 12
clone size: -
CDR3 protein: ASRNGYGNTEAF

J gene: TRBJ2-1
D gene: TRBD2
V gene: TRBV7-9
CDR3 length: 14
clone size: -
CDR3 protein: ASSLVLAGVYNEQF

J gene: TRBJ2-1
D gene: TRBD1
V gene: TRBV7-8
CDR3 length: 14
clone size: -
CDR3 protein: ASSSAGTEFYNEQF

J gene: TRBJ2-3
D gene: TRBD1
V gene: TRBV19
CDR3 length: 12
clone size: -
CDR3 protein: ASDNTGGADTQY

J gene: TRBJ2-3
D gene: -
V gene: TRBV20-1
CDR3 length: 9
clone size: -
CDR3 protein: SAMKGNTQY

J gene: TRBJ2-7
D gene: -
V gene: TRBV27
CDR3 length: 12
clone size: few
CDR3 protein: ASSAVESLYEQY

J gene: TRBJ1-6
D gene: -
V gene: TRBV30
CDR3 length: 13
clone size: -
CDR3 protein: AWMQGRAYNSPLH

J gene: TRBJ2-1
D gene: -
V gene: TRBV7-6
CDR3 length: 13
clone size: -
CDR3 protein: ASSPPLSSYNEQF

J gene: TRBJ2-5
D gene: -
V gene: TRBV24-1
CDR3 length: 12
clone size: -
CDR3 protein: ATSDVGEQETQY

J gene: TRBJ2-1
D gene: TRBD1
V gene: TRBV5-6
CDR3 length: 13
clone size: -
CDR3 protein: ASSPGTGFYNEQF

J gene: TRBJ2-3
D gene: TRBD2
V gene: TRBV5-5
CDR3 length: 14
clone size: -
CDR3 protein: ASSGGLAGDTDTQY

J gene: TRBJ2-5
D gene: -
V gene: TRBV21-1
CDR3 length: 13
clone size: -
CDR3 protein: ASSTRDRESETQY

J gene: TRBJ1-1
D gene: -
V gene: TRBV29-1
CDR3 length: 11
clone size: -
CDR3 protein: SAGTFMNTEAF

J gene: TRBJ2-3
D gene: -
V gene: TRBV18
CDR3 length: 13
clone size: -
CDR3 protein: ASSPRQGSTDTQY

J gene: TRBJ2-5
D gene: TRBD1
V gene: TRBV12-5
CDR3 length: 12
clone size: few
CDR3 protein: ASGSGGKQETQY

J gene: TRBJ1-5
D gene: -
V gene: TRBV27
CDR3 length: 12
clone size: -
CDR3 protein: ASSLQGNNQPQH

J gene: TRBJ2-7
D gene: TRBD1
V gene: TRBV4-3
CDR3 length: 11
clone size: -
CDR3 protein: ASSRDRGYEQY

J gene: TRBJ2-4
D gene: -
V gene: TRBV7-2
CDR3 length: 12
clone size: -
CDR3 protein: ASSANTGTNIQY

J gene: TRBJ1-5
D gene: -
V gene: TRBV3-1/TRBV3-2
CDR3 length: 10
clone size: -
CDR3 protein: ASSHMGQPQH

J gene: TRBJ2-3
D gene: -
V gene: TRBV27
CDR3 length: 11
clone size: -
CDR3 protein: ASTRLGRDTQY